This T cell receptor (beta chain) was identified in a study of T cell responses to AZD1222 COVID-19 vaccine. Overall study: Second-dose intervals near 4 or 12 weeks were combined. Study-wide results and limits: Distributed over spike, vaccine-associated CD4 TCRs predominated at 160-218 and 743-854. Following two doses of AZD1222, Spike-specific TCR breadth and depth rose. Females outnumbered males among donors, who were mostly white British; clonal diversity was possibly underestimated.

Note on this clone: Antigen specificity is unknown.

Generated by immunoSEQ multiplex PCR, the TCRdb table keeps only in-frame clones and is missing some. In the table there are over 100,000 clones, approximately 91% of which are singletons. V lost 10 bases to trimming and J lost 4 bases, with 17 bases between them. The CDR3 is made up of 14 amino acids. Per germline, CDR1 LNHDA and CDR2 SQIVND (reference sequence). V usage is TRBV19 and J usage is TRBJ2-1; D is possibly TRBD2 (7 bases). Specimen: peripheral blood, collected on day 0 of AZD1222 vaccination. The clonotype originates from an adult in good health. CDR3 nucleotide sequence: TGTGCCACCGGCGAAGGGGGGGGGTACAATGAGCAGTTCTTC. Protein: CATGEGGGYNEQFF.